These 23 T cell receptor beta chains were sequenced from one sample in a study of blood T cell repertoires in COVID-19 (dated by TCRdb to about 2020). Libraries were prepared through the immunoSEQ multiplex PCR assay. TCRdb carries this immuneACCESS record with in-frame sequences only. Its versions omit some clonotypes, under half of them owing to an unresolved V gene in the studies checked, with the rest unexplained. Across this sample there are 150,000 to 200,000 clones, with approximately 91% seen only once. 0.77% of the sample lies in the top ten. Input material: PBMCs or T cells enriched from blood (not recorded which). The receptors here all came from a woman under 30 who had recovered from COVID-19.

There are a few counts of this clone. V and J are TRBV5-4 and TRBJ2-5, with D perhaps TRBD2 (6 bases). Germline-derived CDR1 and CDR2 are SGHNT and YYREEE (reference sequence). The CDR3 runs 14 residues. The V end lost 2 bases, the J end lost 1 base, and 9 bases lay between the germline ends. The CDR3 reads CASSLAGTQETQYF. The CDR3 DNA is TGTGCCAGCAGCTTAGCGGGTACCCAAGAGACCCAGTACTTC.

The V gene is TRBV19, the J gene TRBJ2-7; 11 bases fit TRBD2. The junction had 5 bases not matched to a gene; V was cut back by 3 bases and J by 4 bases. CDR3 length: 15 amino acids. The germline CDR1 and CDR2 sequences are LNHDA and SQIVND (reference sequence). CDR3 sequence (DNA): TGTGCCAGTAGTATCAGGCTAGCGGGAGGTTACGAGCAGTACTTC. Translating gives CASSIRLAGGYEQYF.

The DNA for the CDR3 is TGTGCCAGCAGTTTTCTTAGCGGAGCAGGTAGCGAGCAGTACTTC. It yields the protein CASSFLSGAGSEQYF. This chain uses TRBV28 with TRBJ2-7, with D possibly TRBD2 on 6 matching bases. Germline V gene data show CDR1 as MDHEN and CDR2 as SYDVKM. The CDR3 totals 15 residues. Trimming pared 3 bases from V and 6 bases from J, leaving 18 bases between.

The CDR3 DNA reads TGCGCCATCTTAAACAGACCTAATGAAAAACTGTTTTTT. This gives the protein CAILNRPNEKLFF. V and J are TRBV5-1 and TRBJ1-4; D gene unclear. The CDR3 spans 13 residues. Between the trimmed V and J ends, which lost 9 bases and 3 bases, there was a span of 12 bases. In germline, CDR1 is SGHRS, CDR2 YFSETQ.

This chain links TRBV7-8 with TRBJ2-5, with 7 bases fitting TRBD1. Germline lookup yields CDR1 SGHVS and CDR2 FQNEAQ. CDR3 length: 14 amino acids. With 5 bases clipped from V and 5 bases from J, the junction kept 8 bases outside the gene matches. The CDR3 nucleotides are TGTGCCAGCAGCCAAGACAGGGTCGTCGAGACCCAGTACTTC. Translation gives CASSQDRVVETQYF.

V gene TRBV6-2 or TRBV6-3 combines with J gene TRBJ1-1; 7 nucleotides match TRBD1. Germline V gene lookup returns CDR1 MNHEY and CDR2 SVGEGT. V dropped 2 bases and J dropped 8; count of bases not matched to a gene: 17. The CDR3 has 17 amino acids. The CDR3 sequence: CASSYTRDSLDSTEAFF. The CDR3 DNA is TGTGCCAGCAGTTACACCCGGGACAGTTTAGATAGCACCGAAGCTTTCTTT.

The rearrangement uses TRBV18 and TRBJ1-1, with 8 bases that match TRBD1. J was trimmed by 5 bases and V by 1 base; bases with no gene match: 6. Germline V CDR1 and CDR2: KGHSH, LQKENI. The CDR3 is 15 amino acids. The chain's CDR3 is CASSPLGQDGTEAFF. The CDR3 DNA reads TGTGCCAGCTCACCACTGGGACAGGATGGGACTGAAGCTTTCTTT.

The genes are TRBV30 and TRBJ1-2; 8 nucleotides align to TRBD1. V was clipped by 4 bases and J by 8 bases; unmatched bases: 6. CDR3 length: 12 amino acids. CDR1 GTSNPN and CDR2 SVGIG come from the germline V gene (reference sequence). CDR3 protein: CAWTGGAGGYTF. DNA of the CDR3: TGTGCCTGGACAGGGGGCGCTGGAGGCTACACCTTC.

This clone is a singleton in its sample. This sequence joins TRBV6-5 and TRBJ1-1; the D is unclear. V was cut by 2 bases and J by 1 base, with 5 bases left in between. The germline V gene encodes CDR1 MNHEY and CDR2 SVGAGI. The CDR3 has 13 residues. CDR3 loop: CASSYGPNTEAFF. CDR3 sequence (DNA): TGTGCCAGCAGTTACGGGCCGAACACTGAAGCTTTCTTT.

The count of this clone is one. The chain employs TRBV5-5 and TRBJ1-1; D is possibly TRBD1 (6 bases). The CDR3 sequence is 13 residues long. Trimming removed 5 bases at V and 4 bases at J, with 12 bases between. Germline V lookup: CDR1 SGHKS, CDR2 YYEKEE (reference sequence). The CDR3 is CASRPGQSTEAFF. The DNA of the CDR3 is TGTGCCAGCAGACCTGGACAGAGCACTGAAGCTTTCTTT.

V and J are TRBV2 and TRBJ1-3; 8 bases agree with TRBD1. From germline, CDR1 is SNHLY and CDR2 FYNNEI. The length of the CDR3 is 15 residues. The V segment lost 2 bases and the J segment 3 bases; nucleotides outside the gene matches: 3. Written as DNA, the CDR3 is TGTGCCAGCAGTGAACAGGGGGCTTTTGGAAACACCATATATTTT. Translation: CASSEQGAFGNTIYF.

This clone has only one observation. The chain recombines TRBV15 with TRBJ2-5; 7 nucleotides align to TRBD2. Germline lookup yields CDR1 LNHNV and CDR2 YYDKDF (reference sequence). With V trimmed by 8 bases and J by 5 bases, 8 bases remained unmatched. The CDR3 consists of 13 residues. As DNA, the CDR3 is TGTGCCACCGGGGCGGGAGAAGCGGAGACCCAGTACTTC. Translation gives CATGAGEAETQYF. Full variable domain (missing parts from reference TRBV15 and TRBJ2-5): DAMVIQNPRYQVTQFGKPVTLSCSQTLNHNVMYWYQQKSSQAPKLLFHYYDKDFNNEADTPDNFQSRRPNTSFCFLDIRSPGLGDTAMYLCATGAGEAETQYFGPGTRLLVL.

This clone was found once. This sequence joins TRBV9 and TRBJ2-1; D ambiguous. V lost 0 bases to trimming and J lost 5 bases, with 12 bases between them. The CDR3 length is 15 residues. Looked up from germline, CDR1 is SGDLS and CDR2 is YYNGEE. CDR3 residues: CASSVAAYLDNEQFF. The CDR3 coding sequence is TGTGCCAGCAGCGTAGCAGCGTACCTTGACAATGAGCAGTTCTTC.

This chain joins TRBV27 and TRBJ2-1; TRBD2 matches at 11 bases. With 3 bases clipped from V and 4 bases from J, the junction kept 5 bases outside the gene matches. CDR3 size: 16 residues. The germline V gene encodes CDR1 MNHEY and CDR2 SMNVEV (reference sequence). The CDR3 loop is CASSFEGLAEYNEQFF. CDR3 sequence (DNA): TGTGCCAGCAGTTTTGAGGGACTAGCGGAATACAATGAGCAGTTCTTC.

This rearrangement joins TRBV7-2 to TRBJ1-4; D not resolved. There are 16 residues in the CDR3. CDR1 and CDR2 from the germline V gene are SGHTA and FQGNSA. The V gene lost 4 bases and the J gene lost 0 bases, with 12 bases spanning the gap. This CDR3 is CASSSVHSSTNEKLFF. The CDR3 bases are TGTGCCAGCAGCTCCGTCCACAGCTCAACTAATGAAAAACTGTTTTTT.

This chain joins TRBV7-9 and TRBJ1-2, with 7 bases that match TRBD1. V was pared by 1 base and J by 8 bases, with 7 bases of the junction left unmatched. The germline V gene encodes CDR1 SEHNR and CDR2 FQNEAQ (reference sequence). CDR3 length: 14 amino acids. The chain's CDR3 is CASSLGTGDEGYTF. CDR3 nucleotides: TGTGCCAGCAGCTTAGGAACAGGGGATGAGGGCTACACCTTC.

The DNA of the CDR3 is TGTGCCAGCAAAAAACAGGGCTTGGGCGGGGAGCTGTTTTTT. The encoded protein is CASKKQGLGGELFF. The chain joins TRBV6-5 to TRBJ2-2; possibly TRBD1 for D (6 bases). The V gene lost 7 bases and the J gene lost 7 bases, with 16 bases spanning the gap. Germline V gives CDR1 MNHEY, CDR2 SVGAGI. The CDR3 runs 14 residues.

This chain uses TRBV28 with TRBJ1-2; D perhaps matches TRBD1 (6 bases). Germline assignment: CDR1 MDHEN and CDR2 SYDVKM. The V end lost 3 bases, the J end lost 4 bases, and 18 bases lay between the germline ends. CDR3 length: 16 residues. CDR3 amino acids: CASSFGRGLLGYGYTF. In nucleotides, the CDR3 is TGTGCCAGCAGTTTCGGCAGGGGCCTCTTGGGCTATGGCTACACCTTC.

The chain is built from TRBV18 and TRBJ2-7; D remains unclear. This CDR3 spans 13 amino acids. Trimming pared 3 bases from V and 5 bases from J, leaving 11 bases between. In germline, CDR1 is KGHSH, CDR2 LQKENI. CDR3 amino acids: CASSPPFRDEQYF. In nucleotides, the CDR3 is TGTGCCAGCTCACCCCCTTTCCGGGACGAGCAGTACTTC.

The chain employs TRBV20-1 and TRBJ2-5, with a possible D match to TRBD1 (5 bases). Germline V gene data show CDR1 as DFQATT and CDR2 as SNEGSKA (reference sequence). Trimming took off 6 bases at V and 5 bases at J, with 10 bases between the two ends. The CDR3 is 11 residues long. The CDR3 spells CSAGPKETQYF. As DNA, the CDR3 is TGCAGTGCGGGGCCCAAGGAGACCCAGTACTTC.

The rearrangement links TRBV11-2 to TRBJ2-1, with D maybe TRBD2 (6 bases). CDR1 SGHAT and CDR2 FQNNGV come from the germline V gene. Deletions cut 0 bases from V and 1 base from J, with 13 bases between. The CDR3 contains 17 residues. The CDR3 DNA reads as TGTGCCAGCAGCTTAGACACCGGGACTTCGTCCTACAATGAGCAGTTCTTC. This sequence encodes CASSLDTGTSSYNEQFF.

The rearrangement links TRBV12-5 to TRBJ2-2; D uncertain. This CDR3 spans 15 amino acids. The germline gives CDR1 LGHNT, CDR2 FRNRAP. Trimming shortened V by 2 bases and J by 4 bases, and 11 bases separated the two germline ends. As DNA, the CDR3 is TGTGCTAGTGGTTTGCCTCGTAGCTCCACCGGGGAGCTGTTTTTT. This gives the protein CASGLPRSSTGELFF.

The chain has TRBV3-1 (or the pseudogene TRBV3-2) and TRBJ2-3; tentatively, D is TRBD1 (6 bases). Germline V CDR1 and CDR2: LGHDT, YNNKEL (reference sequence). Trimming shortened V by 6 bases and J by 5 bases, and 12 bases separated the two germline ends. This CDR3 is 13 amino acids long. CDR3 nucleotide sequence: TGTGCCAGCAGACTACAGGGCGTAGATACGCAGTATTTT. It is translated as CASRLQGVDTQYF.